The 9 T cell receptor beta chains presented below share a single source sample, sequenced in a study of human T cells and chemical hapten exposure. TCRdb itself ran the RACE reads through MiXCR, one entry per CDR3 protein. The data contain about 30,000 distinct CDR3 sequences, about a tenth of them seen just once; the ten biggest clones take up 25% to 30%. The time point: pre-sensitization, week 0. Noted treatment: therapeutic diphenylcyclopropenone sensitization with weekly scalp DPC. It was from unfractionated whole blood that total RNA was extracted. This specimen was whole blood, taken in connection with sensitization to the hapten diphenylcyclopropenone (DPC). Receptors originate from a man in his fifties with alopecia areata. Some clones in this sample may be carry-over from other donors' samples.

This clonotype was detected a few times. The V gene is TRBV5-1, the J gene TRBJ1-4; maybe TRBD1 (5 bases). Trimming stripped 4 bases from V and 6 bases from J, with 13 bases between. Germline V gives CDR1 SGHRS, CDR2 YFSETQ. This CDR3 has 14 residues. CDR3 loop: CASSPGTGDEKLFF. CDR3 nucleotide sequence: TGCGCCAGCAGCCCCGGGACCGGCGATGAAAAACTGTTTTTT.

This clonotype was found many times. The chain is built from TRBV28 and TRBJ2-7; 10 nucleotides agree with TRBD1. The CDR3 is made up of 14 amino acids. V lost 7 bases, J lost 3 bases, and 6 bases stayed unmatched. Germline V lookup: CDR1 MDHEN, CDR2 SYDVKM. CDR3: CASIGTGAGYEQYF. Written as DNA, the CDR3 is TGTGCCAGCATTGGGACAGGGGCGGGCTACGAGCAGTACTTC.

The genes are TRBV30 and TRBJ2-2; TRBD2 aligns across 7 bases. The V segment lost 4 bases and the J segment 6 bases; nucleotides outside the gene matches: 8. The CDR3 covers 14 residues. From germline, CDR1 is GTSNPN and CDR2 SVGIG (reference sequence). The CDR3 is CAWKGLVSAGELFF. For the CDR3, the DNA is TGTGCCTGGAAAGGACTAGTCTCTGCCGGGGAGCTGTTTTTT.

The chain recombines TRBV2 with TRBJ2-3, with unresolved D. The length of the CDR3 is 13 residues. Between the trimmed V and J ends, which lost 2 bases and 1 base, there was a span of 4 bases. Germline V gene sequence: CDR1 SNHLY, CDR2 FYNNEI. This CDR3 is CASSETGTDTQYF. The CDR3 region has the DNA TGTGCCAGCAGTGAAACGGGCACAGATACGCAGTATTTT.

This clonotype was observed at least ten times. This chain connects TRBV10-2 to TRBJ2-3, with 7 nucleotides matching TRBD2. V was pared by 2 bases and J by 1 base, with 0 bases of the junction left unmatched. Germline CDR1 and CDR2: WSHSY and SAAADI. The CDR3 runs to 14 residues. CDR3 amino acids: CASSEAGGTDTQYF. As DNA, the CDR3 is TGCGCCAGCAGTGAGGCGGGAGGCACAGATACGCAGTATTTT.

The chain uses TRBV5-1 and TRBJ2-3; D is uncertain. The V end was cut by 3 bases, the J end by 1 base, with 6 bases between. Germline lookup yields CDR1 SGHRS and CDR2 YFSETQ. CDR3 size: 13 residues. As DNA, the CDR3 is TGCGCCAGCAGCTCGTTTCGCACAGATACGCAGTATTTT. Translation gives CASSSFRTDTQYF.

This clonotype was picked up many times. This sequence joins TRBV28 and TRBJ1-2; 10 bases map to TRBD1. The germline V gene encodes CDR1 MDHEN and CDR2 SYDVKM. V was pared by 5 bases and J by 4 bases, with 4 bases of the junction left unmatched. This CDR3 comprises 14 residues. CDR3 in DNA: TGTGCCAGCAGTCAGGGACAGGGGAGCTATGGCTACACCTTC. It encodes CASSQGQGSYGYTF.

This clonotype was picked up many times. The rearrangement joins TRBV9 to TRBJ2-3, with D perhaps matching TRBD1 or TRBD2 (6 bases each). Germline V gives CDR1 SGDLS, CDR2 YYNGEE. V was shortened by 2 bases and J by 5 bases, with 18 bases between the two germline ends. This CDR3 comprises 16 residues. The CDR3 loop is CASSVNPPGGQDTQYF. CDR3 nucleotides: TGTGCCAGCAGCGTCAACCCGCCTGGGGGGCAAGATACGCAGTATTTT.

This clonotype was observed at least ten times. The chain recombines TRBV29-1 with TRBJ2-2, with D possibly TRBD1 on 5 matching bases. Trimming pared 7 bases from V and 6 bases from J, leaving 21 bases between. Germline V gene data show CDR1 as SQVTM and CDR2 as ANQGSEA. The CDR3 runs 15 residues. The chain's CDR3 is CSATRQRTRPGELFF. The CDR3 DNA follows: TGCAGCGCGACCCGACAGAGGACGAGGCCCGGGGAGCTGTTTTTT.